Listed here is a single T cell receptor (beta chain). The data derive from a study of blood T cell repertoires in COVID-19. Overall study: Specimens from acute and convalescent COVID-19 originated in the United States, Italy and Spain.

This CDR3 comprises 14 residues. Losses at the gene ends were 6 bases for V and 4 bases for J; bases not matched to a gene: 6. Looked up from germline, CDR1 is MDHEN and CDR2 is SYDVKM. Assay used: immunoSEQ multiplex PCR; TCRdb lists only in-frame clones, some missing. The sample shows some 160,000 clones, roughly 79% of them seen only once. What was sequenced was peripheral blood. The clonotype originates from a man aged 45-65 years with active or convalescent COVID-19. This chain uses TRBV28 with TRBJ2-7; 10 bases agree with TRBD2. The DNA for the CDR3 is TGTGCCAGCAGCTCACTAGCGGGGCTATACGAGCAGTACTTC. It specifies CASSSLAGLYEQYF.